The entry below gives a single TCR beta chain sequence along with its context. Its antigen is unidentified. The germline V gene has CDR1 SGHNT and CDR2 YYREEE (reference sequence). The V gene lost 0 bases and the J gene lost 2 bases, with 11 bases spanning the gap. The CDR3 totals 16 residues. The data belong to a study of T cell responses to AZD1222 COVID-19 vaccine. Turning to the study itself: Both about-4-week and about-12-week second-dose recipients were combined. Study-wide results and caveats: The donors showed a predominance of white British ancestry and of females, with possible underestimation of clonal diversity. Among AZD1222 vaccinees, only 5 or 6 were seropositive at baseline. Researchers took repertoire samples only after the peak T cell response had come.

Sequencing was performed with immunoSEQ multiplex PCR; in TCRdb, only in-frame clones are kept and a portion is missing. Altogether about 130,000 clones are present, roughly 87% being singletons, with the ten largest covering around 1.6%. The source of this sequence is an adult in good health. This chain connects TRBV5-4 to TRBJ2-2; D unresolved. The sequenced sample was peripheral blood, obtained on day 0 of AZD1222 vaccination. CDR3 in amino acids: CASSLAGRFNTGELFF. Written as DNA, the CDR3 is TGTGCCAGCAGCTTGGCCGGCAGGTTTAACACCGGGGAGCTGTTTTTT.